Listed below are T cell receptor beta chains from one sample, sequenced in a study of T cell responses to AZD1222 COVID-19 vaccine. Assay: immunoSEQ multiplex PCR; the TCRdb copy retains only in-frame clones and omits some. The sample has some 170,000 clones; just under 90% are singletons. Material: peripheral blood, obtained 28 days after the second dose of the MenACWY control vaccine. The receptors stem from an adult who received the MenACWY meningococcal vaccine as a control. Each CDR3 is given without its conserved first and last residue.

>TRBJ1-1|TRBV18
ASSTGVGTEAF
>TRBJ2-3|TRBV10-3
AVKFPGTGRRDTQY
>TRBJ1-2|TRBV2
ASNRDREYGYT
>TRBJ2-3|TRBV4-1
ASSQVGTSIDTQY
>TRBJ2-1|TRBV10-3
AIRPGGVSYNEQF
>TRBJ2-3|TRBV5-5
ASSLGAAPSDTQY
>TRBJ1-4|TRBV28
ASSSPGTGTNEKLF
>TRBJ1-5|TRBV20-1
SASGVGSQPQH
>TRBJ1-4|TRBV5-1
ASSLAVSGAGEKLF
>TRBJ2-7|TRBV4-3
ASSQYEGGGGDTYEQY